Presented here are 8 T cell receptor beta chains from one specimen sequenced in a study of T-cell memory formation after mild COVID-19. TCRdb processed the 5' RACE reads anew with MiXCR; each CDR3 protein has one entry. Of fewer than 300,000 distinct CDR3 sequences in the sample, about a sixth are singletons; the top ten hold roughly a fifth. The sequenced sample was PBMCs or a T cell subset sorted from them (not recorded which). The source is a man aged 18 to 29 who had mild COVID-19 (a few samples of this study predate the infection). Cell type and time point are not known.

The chain joins TRBV5-6 to TRBJ1-1, with TRBD1 identical over 9 bases. The V gene end was trimmed by 5 bases and the J gene end by 7 bases; junction bases not matched to a gene: 9. The CDR3 runs to 14 residues. Germline assignment: CDR1 SGHDT and CDR2 YYEEEE. CDR3 sequence reads: CASSGTGRIDEAFF. In nucleotides, the CDR3 is TGTGCCAGCAGTGGGACAGGGAGGATTGATGAAGCTTTCTTT.

This clonotype came up a few times. This sequence joins TRBV18 and TRBJ1-1, with D maybe TRBD1 (5 bases). The V gene lost 3 bases and the J gene lost 3 bases, with 11 bases spanning the gap. There are 14 residues in the CDR3. The germline V gene encodes CDR1 KGHSH and CDR2 LQKENI. The CDR3 coding sequence is TGTGCCAGCTCACCGTGGGGGTCTGACACTGAAGCTTTCTTT. Residues: CASSPWGSDTEAFF.

This clonotype has just a few counts. The V call is TRBV6-2 or TRBV6-3, the J call TRBJ2-5, with 10 positions matching TRBD2. CDR3 length: 18 amino acids. Germline V gene sequence: CDR1 MNHEY, CDR2 SVGEGT. The V and J ends lost 0 bases and 5 bases, in that order; junction bases with no gene match: 12. For the CDR3, the DNA is TGTGCCAGCAGTTACTCCACCACAGGGACTAGCGTCGGGGAGACCCAGTACTTC. Its protein is CASSYSTTGTSVGETQYF.

This sequence joins TRBV11-2 and TRBJ2-5; D is unclear. Germline V CDR1 and CDR2: SGHAT, FQNNGV. The CDR3 extends over 13 amino acids. V was clipped by 5 bases and J by 5 bases, with 12 bases between them. CDR3 residues: CASSVPGGETQYF. The CDR3 DNA sequence: TGTGCCAGCAGCGTGCCCGGTGGGGAGACCCAGTACTTC.

The chain recombines TRBV2 with TRBJ1-3; TRBD1 aligns across 8 bases. Losses at the gene ends were 5 bases for V and 0 bases for J; bases not matched to a gene: 3. CDR3 length: 15 residues. Germline V lookup: CDR1 SNHLY, CDR2 FYNNEI. This CDR3 is CASSRTGISGNTIYF. CDR3 coding DNA: TGTGCCAGCAGTCGGACAGGGATCTCTGGAAACACCATATATTTT.

This clonotype was seen a few times. The chain has TRBV9 and TRBJ2-7; D call uncertain. The germline V and J ends were trimmed by 0 bases and 2 bases, with 6 bases remaining between them. The V gene's germline CDR1 is SGDLS and CDR2 YYNGEE. The CDR3 totals 13 residues. In DNA, the CDR3 is TGTGCCAGCAGCGTAGGGGTGACCTACGAGCAGTACTTC. This translates into CASSVGVTYEQYF.

This clonotype was counted a few times. J is TRBJ1-5 and V is TRBV7-2; D call uncertain. The length of the CDR3 is 12 residues. The V and J ends lost 4 bases and 6 bases respectively, with 7 bases between them. Per germline, CDR1 SGHTA and CDR2 FQGNSA. As DNA, the CDR3 is TGTGCCAGCAGCTCGGTAGGTCAGCCCCAGCATTTT. It codes for CASSSVGQPQHF.

This clonotype was seen a few times. The gene calls are TRBV5-5 and TRBJ2-1; no clear D. Germline V gene sequence: CDR1 SGHKS, CDR2 YYEKEE (reference sequence). Trimming shortened V by 5 bases and J by 1 base, and 7 bases separated the two germline ends. This CDR3 spans 13 amino acids. The CDR3 nucleotides are TGTGCCAGCAGACCCCGATCCTACAATGAGCAGTTCTTC. Residues: CASRPRSYNEQFF.